This T cell receptor (beta chain) was captured in a study of glioma-infiltrating T cells. The study, taken as a whole, reports: Very few CDR3 sequences were shared between tissue and blood.

Amplification of TCR alpha and beta CDR3 regions from RNA used iRepertoire nested multiplex PCR. TCRdb re-called the multiplex PCR reads with MiXCR, one entry per CDR3 protein. The sample contains 90,000 to 110,000 distinct CDR3 sequences, 25% of which appear only once. For this clonotype: Its antigen is still unknown.

Trimming at V came to 2 bases and at J to 5 bases, leaving 12 bases not matched to a gene. There are 17 residues in the CDR3. The germline V gene has CDR1 MNHEY and CDR2 SVGAGI. The gene calls are TRBV6-5 and TRBJ2-1; TRBD2 matches 7 bases. The material sequenced was glioma tissue, nonneoplastic brain tissue, or PBMCs (not recorded which). This clonotype originated in a human donor with low-grade glioma or glioblastoma, undergoing nonglioma brain surgery, or in good health (not recorded which). The DNA of the CDR3 is TGTGCCAGCAGTTACCCCTCTAGCGGCAGCCCCCACAATGAGCAGTTCTTC. Encoded protein: CASSYPSSGSPHNEQFF.